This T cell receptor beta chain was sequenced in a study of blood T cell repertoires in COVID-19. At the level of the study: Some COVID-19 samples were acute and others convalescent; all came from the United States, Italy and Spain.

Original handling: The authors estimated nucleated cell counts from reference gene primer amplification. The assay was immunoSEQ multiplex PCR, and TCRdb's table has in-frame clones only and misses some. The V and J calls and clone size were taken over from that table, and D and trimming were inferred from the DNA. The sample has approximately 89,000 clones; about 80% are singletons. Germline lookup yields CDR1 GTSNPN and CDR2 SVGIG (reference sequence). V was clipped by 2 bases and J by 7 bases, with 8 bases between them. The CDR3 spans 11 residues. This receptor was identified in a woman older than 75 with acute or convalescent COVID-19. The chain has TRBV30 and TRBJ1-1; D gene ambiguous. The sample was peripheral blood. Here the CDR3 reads CAWSRRVEAFF. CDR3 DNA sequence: TGTGCCTGGAGTCGCCGGGTTGAAGCTTTCTTT.